Each of the 8 T cell receptor beta chains below was sequenced from the same sample in a study of shared clonotypes between healthy human individuals. Using immunoSEQ multiplex PCR, the repertoire was profiled, and TCRdb retains in-frame clones only, with some absent. This table holds hundreds of thousands of clones, roughly 78% found once. Material for sequencing was memory CD4+ T cells sorted from blood. Subset denoted: CD45RA-negative fraction. These receptors all stem from a woman aged 25 to 45 in good health.

Points on this clone: A read error may be the cause here, since a much bigger clone is one base away. V is TRBV14 and J is TRBJ2-2; D call uncertain. Germline assignment: CDR1 SGHDN and CDR2 FVKESK. The CDR3 has 11 residues. V gave up 5 bases and J gave up 6 bases, with 4 bases separating them. The CDR3 here is CASSYPGELFF. DNA of the CDR3: TGTGCCAGCAGCTACCCCGGGGAGCTGTTTTTT.

The rearrangement joins TRBV6-5 to TRBJ1-1; D might be TRBD1 (6 bases). This CDR3 comprises 15 residues. V lost 11 bases and J lost 11, with 30 bases in between. Looked up from germline, CDR1 is MNHEY and CDR2 is SVGAGI. The CDR3 region has the DNA TGTGCCTGCTACACCAGCCGCGGGAGGGGGGTTGAGGCTTTCTTT. Translating gives CACYTSRGRGVEAFF.

V is TRBV28 and J is TRBJ2-4; D is perhaps TRBD1 (5 bases). The germline V and J ends were trimmed by 5 bases and 7 bases, with 9 bases remaining between them. CDR1 and CDR2 (germline): MDHEN, SYDVKM. CDR3 length: 12 residues. The CDR3 loop reads CASSLKGNIQYF. CDR3 DNA: TGTGCCAGCAGTCTCAAGGGGAACATTCAGTACTTC.

This clone was seen more than once but under ten times. The chain employs TRBV18 and TRBJ2-1, with 8 bases that match TRBD2. The ends lost 3 bases at V and 7 bases at J; junction bases unmatched: 14. The CDR3 loop spans 17 amino acids. Per the germline V gene, CDR1 is KGHSH and CDR2 is LQKENI. The CDR3 DNA reads TGTGCCAGCTCACCGGATCTATTAGCGGGAAGAAGGAATGAGCAGTTCTTC. Translation gives CASSPDLLAGRRNEQFF.

The chain links TRBV19 to TRBJ2-5, with 7 bases matching TRBD1. The V gene end was trimmed by 3 bases and the J gene end by 4 bases; junction bases not matched to a gene: 2. CDR3 length equals 13 residues. Germline V gives CDR1 LNHDA, CDR2 SQIVND (reference sequence). In DNA, the CDR3 is TGTGCCAGTAGTATGCAGGGGGTAGAGACCCAGTACTTC. This encodes CASSMQGVETQYF.

In regard to this clone: The identical CDR3 is also encoded by other nucleotide sequences in the sample. The chain uses TRBV7-9 and TRBJ1-2, with 7 bases matching TRBD1. Unmatched junction bases numbered 0, after V lost 1 base and J lost 4 bases. Germline V gene data show CDR1 as SEHNR and CDR2 as FQNEAQ (reference sequence). The CDR3 contains 13 residues. CDR3 residues: CASSLGQGYGYTF. The CDR3 region has the DNA TGTGCCAGCAGCTTAGGACAGGGCTATGGCTACACCTTC.

The genes are TRBV19 and TRBJ2-7; D unresolved. The V and J ends lost 6 bases and 6 bases respectively, with 15 bases between them. CDR3 length equals 13 residues. In germline, CDR1 is LNHDA, CDR2 SQIVND (reference sequence). The CDR3: CASRISSTSEQYF. The DNA for the CDR3 is TGTGCCAGTAGGATATCTAGTACAAGCGAGCAGTACTTC.

The genes are TRBV6-5 and TRBJ1-2, with D unresolved. The CDR3 runs 11 residues. Germline values: CDR1 MNHEY, CDR2 SVGAGI. Trimming removed 4 bases from V and 4 bases from J, with 4 bases in between. CDR3 coding DNA: TGTGCCAGCAGTTCGGGCTATGGCTACACCTTC. Its translation: CASSSGYGYTF.